This T cell receptor (beta chain) was sequenced in a study of blood T cell repertoires in COVID-19. Study background: The cDNA or gDNA used as material had been derived from T cells, B-cell-depleted T cells, or PBMCs.

V lost 1 base and J lost 3, with 10 bases in between. CDR3 size: 15 residues. Germline lookup yields CDR1 MGHDK and CDR2 SYGVNS. The study assigned cohorts using participant-reported clinical history. Method: immunoSEQ multiplex PCR; TCRdb's copy keeps in-frame clones and lacks some. The sample carries approximately 200,000 clones, 85% recorded once. Sequencing used PBMCs or T cells enriched from blood (not recorded which). The TCR was taken from a man aged 35-49 years who had recovered from COVID-19. The chain is built from TRBV25-1 and TRBJ1-5; D remains ambiguous. This CDR3 reads CASSESAGFNQPQHF. CDR3 sequence (DNA): TGTGCCAGCAGTGAATCGGCAGGTTTCAATCAGCCCCAGCATTTT.